A selection of T cell receptor beta chains follows, all from one sample in a study of T cells in Graves' hyperthyroidism and ophthalmopathy. TCRdb reprocessed the multiplex PCR reads with MiXCR, giving one entry per CDR3 protein. The sample lists some 490,000 distinct CDR3 sequences, 15% to 20% occurring once. Material: blood. These receptors came from a woman in her twenties or thirties with Graves' ophthalmopathy. Each CDR3 is given with its conserved first and last residue. D genes are given only for firm matches. The size entry is marked missing in some rows and otherwise reads once, few, many or a size class.

D gene: TRBD2; CDR3 length: 16; J gene: TRBJ2-7; V gene: TRBV10-3; clone size: NA; CDR3 protein: CAISAVSGRGGGEQYF; CDR3 DNA: TGTGCCATCAGTGCTGTTAGCGGGAGAGGAGGTGGCGAGCAGTACTTC
D gene: NA; CDR3 length: 13; J gene: TRBJ2-5; V gene: TRBV29-1; clone size: few; CDR3 protein: CSVSGEELETQYF; CDR3 DNA: TGCAGCGTTTCGGGGGAGGAACTGGAGACCCAGTACTTC
D gene: TRBD1; CDR3 length: 16; J gene: TRBJ2-7; V gene: TRBV7-9; clone size: many; CDR3 protein: CASSLKPGQGTYEQYF; CDR3 DNA: TGTGCCAGCAGCTTGAAGCCGGGACAGGGAACCTACGAGCAGTACTTC
D gene: TRBD2; CDR3 length: 17; J gene: TRBJ2-1; V gene: TRBV10-3; clone size: few; CDR3 protein: CAIAGSGRVDLGNEQFF; CDR3 DNA: TGTGCCATCGCTGGTAGCGGGAGGGTCGACTTGGGCAATGAGCAGTTCTTC
D gene: TRBD2; CDR3 length: 15; J gene: TRBJ2-7; V gene: TRBV20-1; clone size: many; CDR3 protein: CSALGRGAGGYEQYF; CDR3 DNA: TGCAGTGCTCTAGGGCGGGGAGCGGGGGGCTACGAGCAGTACTTC
D gene: TRBD2; CDR3 length: 15; J gene: TRBJ2-3; V gene: TRBV7-2; clone size: NA; CDR3 protein: CASSAGLADTDTQYF; CDR3 DNA: TGTGCCAGCAGCGCTGGACTAGCGGACACAGATACGCAGTATTTT
D gene: NA; CDR3 length: 13; J gene: TRBJ1-5; V gene: TRBV20-1; clone size: NA; CDR3 protein: CSARRTENQPQHF; CDR3 DNA: TGCAGTGCTAGAAGGACGGAAAATCAGCCCCAGCATTTT
D gene: NA; CDR3 length: 14; J gene: TRBJ2-7; V gene: TRBV4-3; clone size: many; CDR3 protein: CASSQGRHRYEQYF; CDR3 DNA: TGCGCCAGCAGCCAAGGTCGACACCGCTACGAGCAGTACTTC
D gene: NA; CDR3 length: 14; J gene: TRBJ2-1; V gene: TRBV4-3; clone size: NA; CDR3 protein: CASSLELADNEQFF; CDR3 DNA: TGCGCCAGCAGCCTGGAATTAGCGGACAATGAGCAGTTCTTC
D gene: NA; CDR3 length: 16; J gene: TRBJ1-4; V gene: TRBV4-3; clone size: NA; CDR3 protein: CASSQDGGNRPGKLFF; CDR3 DNA: TGCGCCAGCAGCCAAGATGGCGGGAATAGGCCGGGAAAACTGTTTTTT
D gene: NA; CDR3 length: 14; J gene: TRBJ2-7; V gene: TRBV7-9; clone size: many; CDR3 protein: CASSLEPTLHEQYF; CDR3 DNA: TGTGCCAGCAGTCTAGAGCCTACACTCCACGAGCAGTACTTC
D gene: TRBD2; CDR3 length: 17; J gene: TRBJ2-1; V gene: TRBV5-1; clone size: NA; CDR3 protein: CASSWSPGLAGENEQFF; CDR3 DNA: TGCGCCAGCAGCTGGAGCCCGGGACTAGCGGGAGAAAATGAGCAGTTCTTC
D gene: NA; CDR3 length: 13; J gene: TRBJ2-7; V gene: TRBV7-2; clone size: many; CDR3 protein: CASSLDPNYEQYF; CDR3 DNA: TGTGCCAGCAGCTTAGACCCGAACTACGAGCAGTACTTC
D gene: NA; CDR3 length: 14; J gene: TRBJ1-1; V gene: TRBV27; clone size: many; CDR3 protein: CASSLGTGAVEAFF; CDR3 DNA: TGTGCCAGCAGTTTGGGGACCGGGGCGGTTGAAGCTTTCTTT
D gene: NA; CDR3 length: 14; J gene: TRBJ1-4; V gene: TRBV29-1; clone size: many; CDR3 protein: CSVEDGRRNEKLFF; CDR3 DNA: TGCAGCGTTGAAGATGGGCGGCGTAATGAAAAACTGTTTTTT
D gene: TRBD2; CDR3 length: 17; J gene: TRBJ2-3; V gene: TRBV6-1; clone size: NA; CDR3 protein: CASSEPAGRAGTDTQYF; CDR3 DNA: TGTGCCAGCAGTGAGCCAGCCGGGAGGGCCGGAACAGATACGCAGTATTTT
D gene: NA; CDR3 length: 12; J gene: TRBJ2-7; V gene: TRBV29-1; clone size: many; CDR3 protein: CSVGQDDYEQYF; CDR3 DNA: TGCAGCGTTGGACAGGACGACTACGAGCAGTACTTC
D gene: NA; CDR3 length: 15; J gene: TRBJ2-5; V gene: TRBV5-5; clone size: many; CDR3 protein: CASSLAFFSAETQYF; CDR3 DNA: TGTGCCAGCAGCCTTGCCTTTTTTTCCGCGGAGACCCAGTACTTC
D gene: NA; CDR3 length: 15; J gene: TRBJ2-2; V gene: TRBV27; clone size: few; CDR3 protein: CASSFSQDLIGELFF; CDR3 DNA: TGTGCCAGCAGTTTCTCGCAGGACCTAATCGGGGAGCTGTTTTTT
D gene: NA; CDR3 length: 12; J gene: TRBJ1-4; V gene: TRBV20-1; clone size: NA; CDR3 protein: CSAADLVEKLFF; CDR3 DNA: TGCAGTGCCGCCGACCTGGTTGAAAAACTGTTTTTT
D gene: NA; CDR3 length: 17; J gene: TRBJ2-5; V gene: TRBV4-3; clone size: few; CDR3 protein: CASSQVPSNPYQETQYF; CDR3 DNA: TGCGCCAGCAGCCAAGTTCCGTCTAATCCGTACCAAGAGACCCAGTACTTC
D gene: NA; CDR3 length: 19; J gene: TRBJ2-7; V gene: TRBV4-1; clone size: NA; CDR3 protein: CASSQVPLGGAGQSYEQYF; CDR3 DNA: TGCGCCAGCAGCCAAGTTCCGCTCGGCGGGGCGGGCCAGAGCTACGAGCAGTACTTC
D gene: NA; CDR3 length: 14; J gene: TRBJ1-6; V gene: TRBV7-3; clone size: NA; CDR3 protein: CASSSTVGNSPLHF; CDR3 DNA: TGTGCCAGCAGCTCCACAGTAGGGAATTCACCCCTCCACTTT
D gene: TRBD1; CDR3 length: 14; J gene: TRBJ1-5; V gene: TRBV9; clone size: few; CDR3 protein: CASSAGQGGQPQHF; CDR3 DNA: TGTGCCAGCAGCGCGGGACAGGGTGGTCAGCCCCAGCATTTT
D gene: NA; CDR3 length: 14; J gene: TRBJ1-6; V gene: TRBV7-3; clone size: many; CDR3 protein: CASSPLGGSSPLHF; CDR3 DNA: TGTGCCAGCAGCCCCCTGGGGGGCAGTTCACCCCTCCACTTT
D gene: NA; CDR3 length: 14; J gene: TRBJ2-1; V gene: TRBV3-1; clone size: many; CDR3 protein: CASSPPPGHNEQFF; CDR3 DNA: TGTGCCAGCAGCCCACCACCGGGACACAATGAGCAGTTCTTC
D gene: TRBD1; CDR3 length: 16; J gene: TRBJ1-1; V gene: TRBV18; clone size: NA; CDR3 protein: CASSLGTVHMNTEAFF; CDR3 DNA: TGTGCCAGCTCACTCGGGACAGTGCACATGAACACTGAAGCTTTCTTT
D gene: TRBD2; CDR3 length: 15; J gene: TRBJ2-1; V gene: TRBV15; clone size: few; CDR3 protein: CATSRAGLADNEQFF; CDR3 DNA: TGTGCCACCAGCCGAGCGGGACTAGCGGACAATGAGCAGTTCTTC
D gene: TRBD2; CDR3 length: 14; J gene: TRBJ2-1; V gene: TRBV7-9; clone size: many; CDR3 protein: CASSRAGEKYEQFF; CDR3 DNA: TGTGCCAGCAGCCGAGCGGGAGAAAAGTATGAGCAGTTCTTC
D gene: NA; CDR3 length: 14; J gene: TRBJ1-5; V gene: TRBV2; clone size: few; CDR3 protein: CASSLHRTNQPQHF; CDR3 DNA: TGTGCCAGCAGTTTACACAGGACCAATCAGCCCCAGCATTTT
D gene: NA; CDR3 length: 14; J gene: TRBJ2-3; V gene: TRBV7-2; clone size: many; CDR3 protein: CASSSRRRGDTQYF; CDR3 DNA: TGTGCCAGCAGCTCGCGTCGACGGGGGGATACGCAGTATTTT
D gene: NA; CDR3 length: 17; J gene: TRBJ1-6; V gene: TRBV18; clone size: NA; CDR3 protein: CASSTRQVLPLNSPLHF; CDR3 DNA: TGTGCCAGCTCAACACGACAGGTTCTCCCCTTAAATTCACCCCTCCACTTT
D gene: NA; CDR3 length: 13; J gene: TRBJ2-5; V gene: TRBV10-1; clone size: NA; CDR3 protein: CASSESTRGTQYF; CDR3 DNA: TGCGCCAGCAGTGAGTCGACTCGGGGGACGCAGTACTTC
D gene: TRBD2; CDR3 length: 15; J gene: TRBJ2-5; V gene: TRBV5-1; clone size: NA; CDR3 protein: CASSQRLAVGETQYF; CDR3 DNA: TGCGCCAGCAGCCAGCGACTAGCGGTTGGGGAGACCCAGTACTTC
D gene: NA; CDR3 length: 14; J gene: TRBJ1-6; V gene: TRBV5-5; clone size: many; CDR3 protein: CASSLGQLGAPLHF; CDR3 DNA: TGTGCCAGCAGCTTGGGACAATTGGGGGCACCCCTCCACTTT
D gene: TRBD2; CDR3 length: 13; J gene: TRBJ2-1; V gene: TRBV28; clone size: many; CDR3 protein: CATLAGGYNEQFF; CDR3 DNA: TGTGCCACCCTAGCGGGAGGGTACAATGAGCAGTTCTTC
D gene: TRBD2; CDR3 length: 14; J gene: TRBJ2-1; V gene: TRBV6-2/TRBV6-3; clone size: many; CDR3 protein: CASSYGAGGNEQFF; CDR3 DNA: TGTGCCAGCAGTTACGGGGCGGGAGGCAATGAGCAGTTCTTC
D gene: NA; CDR3 length: 15; J gene: TRBJ2-5; V gene: TRBV24-1; clone size: many; CDR3 protein: CATSDFSRGKETQYF; CDR3 DNA: TGTGCCACCAGTGATTTCTCCCGGGGGAAGGAGACCCAGTACTTC
D gene: NA; CDR3 length: 13; J gene: TRBJ2-7; V gene: TRBV20-1; clone size: many; CDR3 protein: CSARDPGTYEQYF; CDR3 DNA: TGCAGTGCTAGAGATCCAGGGACCTACGAGCAGTACTTC
D gene: NA; CDR3 length: 15; J gene: TRBJ1-3; V gene: TRBV3-1; clone size: NA; CDR3 protein: CASTRGGFSGNTIYF; CDR3 DNA: TGTGCCAGCACCCGGGGGGGCTTCTCTGGAAACACCATATATTTT
D gene: NA; CDR3 length: 13; J gene: TRBJ2-3; V gene: TRBV29-1; clone size: few; CDR3 protein: CSVSRGTTDTQYF; CDR3 DNA: TGCAGCGTTTCTCGGGGGACAACAGATACGCAGTATTTT
D gene: NA; CDR3 length: 12; J gene: TRBJ2-5; V gene: TRBV18; clone size: NA; CDR3 protein: CASSPQLETQYF; CDR3 DNA: TGTGCCAGCTCACCACAATTGGAGACCCAGTACTTC
D gene: TRBD2; CDR3 length: 14; J gene: TRBJ2-7; V gene: TRBV2; clone size: many; CDR3 protein: CAITGTSGSYEQYF; CDR3 DNA: TGTGCCATCACCGGGACTAGCGGGTCCTACGAGCAGTACTTC
D gene: NA; CDR3 length: 14; J gene: TRBJ2-2; V gene: TRBV6-2/TRBV6-3; clone size: many; CDR3 protein: CASSYSSDTGELFF; CDR3 DNA: TGTGCCAGCAGTTACTCTAGCGACACCGGGGAGCTGTTTTTT
D gene: TRBD1; CDR3 length: 16; J gene: TRBJ2-5; V gene: TRBV28; clone size: many; CDR3 protein: CASRVPGQGARETQYF; CDR3 DNA: TGTGCCAGCAGAGTCCCCGGGCAGGGGGCACGGGAGACCCAGTACTTC
D gene: TRBD1; CDR3 length: 15; J gene: TRBJ1-2; V gene: TRBV5-1; clone size: NA; CDR3 protein: CASSWGQGNDYGYTF; CDR3 DNA: TGTGCCAGCAGCTGGGGACAGGGAAATGACTATGGCTACACCTTC
D gene: NA; CDR3 length: 13; J gene: TRBJ1-1; V gene: TRBV6-5; clone size: many; CDR3 protein: CASSYSWQAEAFF; CDR3 DNA: TGTGCCAGCAGTTACTCGTGGCAGGCTGAAGCTTTCTTT